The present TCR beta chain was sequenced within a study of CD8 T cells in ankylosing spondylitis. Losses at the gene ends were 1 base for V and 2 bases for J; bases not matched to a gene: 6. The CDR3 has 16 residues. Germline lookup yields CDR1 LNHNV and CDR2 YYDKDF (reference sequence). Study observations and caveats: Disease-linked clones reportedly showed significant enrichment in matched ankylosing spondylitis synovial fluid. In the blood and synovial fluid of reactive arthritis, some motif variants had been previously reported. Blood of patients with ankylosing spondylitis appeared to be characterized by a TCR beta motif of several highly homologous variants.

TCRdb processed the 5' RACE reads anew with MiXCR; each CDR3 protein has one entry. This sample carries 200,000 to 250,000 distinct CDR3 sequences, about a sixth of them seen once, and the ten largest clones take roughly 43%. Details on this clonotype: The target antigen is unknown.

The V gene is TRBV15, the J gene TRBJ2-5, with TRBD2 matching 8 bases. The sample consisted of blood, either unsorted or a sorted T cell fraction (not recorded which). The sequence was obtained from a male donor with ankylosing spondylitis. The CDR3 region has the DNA TGTGCCACCAGCAGAGTCGGTCTAGCGGGTCAAGAGACCCAGTACTTC. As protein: CATSRVGLAGQETQYF.